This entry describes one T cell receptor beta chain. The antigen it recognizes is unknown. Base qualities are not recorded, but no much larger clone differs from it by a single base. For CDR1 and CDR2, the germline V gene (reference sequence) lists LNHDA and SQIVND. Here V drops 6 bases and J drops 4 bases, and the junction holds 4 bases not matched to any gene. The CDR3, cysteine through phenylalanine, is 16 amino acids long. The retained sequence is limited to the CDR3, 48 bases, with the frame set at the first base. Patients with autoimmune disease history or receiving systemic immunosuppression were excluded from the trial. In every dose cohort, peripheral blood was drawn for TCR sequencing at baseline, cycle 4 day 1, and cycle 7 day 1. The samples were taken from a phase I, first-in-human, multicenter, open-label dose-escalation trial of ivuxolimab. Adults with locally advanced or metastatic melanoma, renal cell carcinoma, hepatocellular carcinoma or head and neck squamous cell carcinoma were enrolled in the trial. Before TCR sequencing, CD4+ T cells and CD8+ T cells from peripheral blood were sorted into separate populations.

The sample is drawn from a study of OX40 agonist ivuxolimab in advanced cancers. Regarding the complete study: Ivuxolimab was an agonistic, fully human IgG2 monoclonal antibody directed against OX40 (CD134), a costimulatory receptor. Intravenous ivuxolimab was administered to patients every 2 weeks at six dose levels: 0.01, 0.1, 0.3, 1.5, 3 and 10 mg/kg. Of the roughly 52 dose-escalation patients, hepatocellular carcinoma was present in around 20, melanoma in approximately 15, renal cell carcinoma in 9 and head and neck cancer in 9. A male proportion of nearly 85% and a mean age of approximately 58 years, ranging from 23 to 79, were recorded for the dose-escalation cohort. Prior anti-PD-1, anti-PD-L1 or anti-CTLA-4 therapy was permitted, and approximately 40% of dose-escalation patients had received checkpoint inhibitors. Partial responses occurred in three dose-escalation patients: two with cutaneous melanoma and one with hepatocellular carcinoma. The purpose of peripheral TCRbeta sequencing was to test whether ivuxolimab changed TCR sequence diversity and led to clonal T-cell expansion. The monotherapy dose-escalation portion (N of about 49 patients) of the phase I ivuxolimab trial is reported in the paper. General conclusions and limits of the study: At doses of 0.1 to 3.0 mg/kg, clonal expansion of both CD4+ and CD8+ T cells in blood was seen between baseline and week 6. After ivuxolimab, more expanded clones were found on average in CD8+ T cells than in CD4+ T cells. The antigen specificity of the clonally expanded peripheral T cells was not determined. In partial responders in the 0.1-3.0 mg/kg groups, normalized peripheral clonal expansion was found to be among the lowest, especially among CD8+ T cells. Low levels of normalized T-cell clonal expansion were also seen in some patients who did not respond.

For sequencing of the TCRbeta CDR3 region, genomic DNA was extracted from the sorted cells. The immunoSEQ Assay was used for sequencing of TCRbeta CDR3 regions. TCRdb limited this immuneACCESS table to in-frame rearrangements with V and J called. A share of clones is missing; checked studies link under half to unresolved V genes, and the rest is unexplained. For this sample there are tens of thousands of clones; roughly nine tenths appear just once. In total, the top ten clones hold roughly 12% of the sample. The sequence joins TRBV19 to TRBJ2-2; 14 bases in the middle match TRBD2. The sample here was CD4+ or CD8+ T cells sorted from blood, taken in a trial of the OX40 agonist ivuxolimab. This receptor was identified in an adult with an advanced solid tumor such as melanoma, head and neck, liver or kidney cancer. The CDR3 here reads CASSLGLAGGTGELFF. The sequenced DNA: TGTGCCAGTAGCCTAGGACTAGCGGGAGGCACCGGGGAGCTGTTTTTT.